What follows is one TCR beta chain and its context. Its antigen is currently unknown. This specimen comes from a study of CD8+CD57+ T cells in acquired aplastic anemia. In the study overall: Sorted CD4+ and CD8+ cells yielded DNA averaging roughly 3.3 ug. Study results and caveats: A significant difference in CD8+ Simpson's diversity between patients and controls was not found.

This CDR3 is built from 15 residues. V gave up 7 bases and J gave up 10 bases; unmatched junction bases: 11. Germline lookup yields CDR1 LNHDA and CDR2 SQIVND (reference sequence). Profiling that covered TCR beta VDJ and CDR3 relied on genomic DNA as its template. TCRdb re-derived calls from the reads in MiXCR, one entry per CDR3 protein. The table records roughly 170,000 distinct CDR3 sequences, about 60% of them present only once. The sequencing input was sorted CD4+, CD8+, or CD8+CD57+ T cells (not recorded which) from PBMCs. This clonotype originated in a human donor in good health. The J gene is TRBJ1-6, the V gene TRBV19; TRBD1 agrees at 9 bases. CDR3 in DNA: TGTGCCAGTAACCCGAATGACAGGGGGTACTCACCCCTCCACTTT. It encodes CASNPNDRGYSPLHF.